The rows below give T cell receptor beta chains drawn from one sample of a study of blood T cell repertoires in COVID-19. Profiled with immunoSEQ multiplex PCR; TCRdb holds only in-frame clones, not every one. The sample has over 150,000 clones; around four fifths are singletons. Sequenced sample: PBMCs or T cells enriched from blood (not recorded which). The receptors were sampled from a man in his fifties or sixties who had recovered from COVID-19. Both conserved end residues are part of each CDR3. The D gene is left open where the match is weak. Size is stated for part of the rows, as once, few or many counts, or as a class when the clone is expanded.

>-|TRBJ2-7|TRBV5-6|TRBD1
TGTGCCAGCAGCAACAGGGGACGCTCCTACGAGCAGTACTTC
CASSNRGRSYEQYF
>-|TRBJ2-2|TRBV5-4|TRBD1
TGTGCCAGCAGCCCCGGACAGGGGGCTGGGACCGGGGAGCTGTTTTTT
CASSPGQGAGTGELFF
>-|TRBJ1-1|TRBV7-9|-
TGTGCCAGCAGCCCCCCCCGCGTGTACACTGAAGCTTTCTTT
CASSPPRVYTEAFF
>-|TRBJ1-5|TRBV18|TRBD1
TGTGCCAGCTCACACCGGGACAGGGACCAGCCCCAGCATTTT
CASSHRDRDQPQHF
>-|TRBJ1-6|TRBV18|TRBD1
TGTGCCAGCTCAAGGGACAGATATAATTCACCCCTCCACTTT
CASSRDRYNSPLHF
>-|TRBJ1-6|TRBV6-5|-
TGTGCCAGCACCAACGGACAGAATTCACCCCTCCACTTT
CASTNGQNSPLHF
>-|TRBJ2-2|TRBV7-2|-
TGTGCCAGCAGCTTAGACCCAGGAACGCTAACCGGGGAGCTGTTTTTT
CASSLDPGTLTGELFF
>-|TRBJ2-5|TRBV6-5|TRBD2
TGTGCCACCCCTCGGCAAGCGGGGTCACAAGAGACCCAGTACTTC
CATPRQAGSQETQYF
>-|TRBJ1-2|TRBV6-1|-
TGTGCCAGCAGTGAAGCTTCCCGGGGGACCTATGGCTACACCTTC
CASSEASRGTYGYTF
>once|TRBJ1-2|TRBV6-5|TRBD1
TGTGCCAGCAGTTACTCCGGGACAGTAAATAATGGCTACACCTTC
CASSYSGTVNNGYTF
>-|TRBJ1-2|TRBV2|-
TGTGCCAGCACTCGGGATCACTATGGCTACACCTTC
CASTRDHYGYTF
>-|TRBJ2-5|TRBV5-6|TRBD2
TGTGCCAGCAGCCTCCAAAGCGGGGCCAGGACCCAGTACTTC
CASSLQSGARTQYF
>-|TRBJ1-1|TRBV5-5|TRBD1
TGTGCCAGCAGCTGGGACAGGGGAGGAACTGAAGCTTTCTTT
CASSWDRGGTEAFF
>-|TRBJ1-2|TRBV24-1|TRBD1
TGTGCCACCAGTGACAGGACAGGGTCCGATGGCTACACCTTC
CATSDRTGSDGYTF
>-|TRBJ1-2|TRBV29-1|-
TGCAGCGTTGAAGATCAGGGTGGCTACACCTTC
CSVEDQGGYTF
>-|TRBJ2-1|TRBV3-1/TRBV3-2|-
TGTGCCAGCAGCGCCGGGAACCAACGTCAGTTCTTC
CASSAGNQRQFF
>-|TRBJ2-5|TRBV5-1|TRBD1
TGCGCCAGCAGCTCGACAGGGCCCCAAGAGACCCAGTACTTC
CASSSTGPQETQYF
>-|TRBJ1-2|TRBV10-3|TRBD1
TGTGCCATCAGTGCGGGACAGGGGGGCTATGGCTACACCTTC
CAISAGQGGYGYTF
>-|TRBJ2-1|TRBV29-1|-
TGCAGCGTTCTCTTGGGGGGAAGATTCAATGAGCAGTTCTTC
CSVLLGGRFNEQFF
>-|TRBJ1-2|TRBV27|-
TGTGCCAGCAGTCCCCATGGCGGGTATGGCTACACCTTC
CASSPHGGYGYTF
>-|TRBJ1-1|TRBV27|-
TGTGCCAGCAGTTCCCCCGGGGGTCCTCACACTGAAGCTTTCTTT
CASSSPGGPHTEAFF
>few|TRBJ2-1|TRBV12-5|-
TGTGCTAGTGGTTGGCGAGAGGTTTACAATGAGCAGTTCTTC
CASGWREVYNEQFF
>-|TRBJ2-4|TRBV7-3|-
TGTGCCAGCAGCCCCGCCGGGAAAAACATTCAGTACTTC
CASSPAGKNIQYF
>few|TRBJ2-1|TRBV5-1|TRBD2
TGCGCCAGCAGCGCGGGACTAGTAGGGAATGAGCAGTTCTTC
CASSAGLVGNEQFF
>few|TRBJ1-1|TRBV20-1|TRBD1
TGCAGTGCTAGTCACAGGGGCACTGAAGCTTTCTTT
CSASHRGTEAFF
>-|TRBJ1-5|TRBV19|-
TGTGCCAGTACTCTCGGTCAATATAGCAATCAGCCCCAGCATTTT
CASTLGQYSNQPQHF
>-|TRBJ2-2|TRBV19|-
TGTGCCAGTAGTCCGTCATGGGGCGGGGAAAACACCGGGGAGCTGTTTTTT
CASSPSWGGENTGELFF
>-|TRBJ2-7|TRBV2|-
TGTGCCAGCAGTGAATCTTGCGGGACAGATCACTGCGAGCAGTACTTC
CASSESCGTDHCEQYF
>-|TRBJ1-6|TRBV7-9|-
TGTGCCAGCAGCTTATGGGCAGATAATTCACCCCTCCACTTT
CASSLWADNSPLHF
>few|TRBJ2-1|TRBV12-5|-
TGTGCTAGTGGTTTGGCCTCCCCGGGGGTACGAAGCTCCTACAATGAGCAGTTCTTC
CASGLASPGVRSSYNEQFF
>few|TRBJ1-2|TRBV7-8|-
TGTGCCAGCAGCTTAGCGCTGGCAGGGTCCGGCTACACCTTC
CASSLALAGSGYTF